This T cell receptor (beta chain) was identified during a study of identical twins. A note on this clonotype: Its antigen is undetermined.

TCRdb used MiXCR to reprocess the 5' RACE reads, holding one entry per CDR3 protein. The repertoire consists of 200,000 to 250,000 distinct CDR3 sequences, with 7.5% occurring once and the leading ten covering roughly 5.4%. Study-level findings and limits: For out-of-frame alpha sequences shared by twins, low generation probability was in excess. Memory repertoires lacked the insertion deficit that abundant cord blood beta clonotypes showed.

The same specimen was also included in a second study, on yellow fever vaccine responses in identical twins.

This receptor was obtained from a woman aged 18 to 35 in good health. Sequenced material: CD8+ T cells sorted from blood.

CDR3 loop: CASSQDYYGYTF. CDR3 bases: TGCGCCAGCAGCCAAGATTACTATGGCTACACCTTC. The chain couples TRBV4-1 to TRBJ1-2; no firm D call. The CDR3 spans 12 residues. Looked up from germline, CDR1 is MGHRA and CDR2 is YSYEKL. Trimming pared 0 bases from V and 3 bases from J, leaving 2 bases between.